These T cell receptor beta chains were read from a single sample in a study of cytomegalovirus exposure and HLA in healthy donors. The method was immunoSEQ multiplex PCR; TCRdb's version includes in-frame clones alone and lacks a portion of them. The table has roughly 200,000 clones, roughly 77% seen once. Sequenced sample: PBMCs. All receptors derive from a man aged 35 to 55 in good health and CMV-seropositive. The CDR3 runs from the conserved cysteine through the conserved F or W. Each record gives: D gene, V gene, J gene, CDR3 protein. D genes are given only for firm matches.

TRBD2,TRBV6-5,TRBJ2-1,CASSYLAGGRSEQFF
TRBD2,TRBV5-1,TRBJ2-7,CASSFGEREGNEQYF
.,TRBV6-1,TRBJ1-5,CAAERNSNSNQPQHF
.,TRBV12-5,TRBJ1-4,CASGLTQAGGEKLFF
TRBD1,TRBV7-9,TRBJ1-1,CASSSWGDRGDEAFF
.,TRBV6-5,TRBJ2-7,CASSYPLGGEQYF
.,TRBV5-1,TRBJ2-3,CASSLRTDGTDTQYF
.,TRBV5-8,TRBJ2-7,CASSLDTTGFQQYF
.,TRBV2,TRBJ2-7,CASSEVRVYEQYF
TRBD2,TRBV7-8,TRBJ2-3,CASSLGGAGGDTQYF
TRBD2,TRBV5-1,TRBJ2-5,CASSLGTSGGQETQYF
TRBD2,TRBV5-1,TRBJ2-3,CASSLNTGLEFTDTQYF
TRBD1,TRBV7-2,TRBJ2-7,CASSSGTGDYEQYF
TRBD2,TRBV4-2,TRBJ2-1,CASSQGGPGLAGVGSYNEQFF
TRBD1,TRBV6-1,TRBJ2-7,CASRRTGGQGEQYF
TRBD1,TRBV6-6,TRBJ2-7,CASSPGGYEQYF
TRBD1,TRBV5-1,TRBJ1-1,CASSSTTGDTEAFF
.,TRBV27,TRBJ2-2,CASSLGTLLNTGELFF
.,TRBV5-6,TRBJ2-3,CASSVRGRDTQYF
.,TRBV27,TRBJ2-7,CASRPFSLSYEQYF
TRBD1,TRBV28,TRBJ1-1,CASSPGQGAMTEAFF
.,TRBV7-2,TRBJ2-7,CASSLDPSSYEQYF
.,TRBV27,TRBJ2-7,CASSSGRSEQYF
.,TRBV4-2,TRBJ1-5,CASSQGHSGSNQPQHF
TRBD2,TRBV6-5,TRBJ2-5,CASSSPSRGTRSQYF
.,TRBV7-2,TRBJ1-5,CASSFNMEPQHF